The entry that follows covers one TCR beta chain sequence. The study assigned cohorts using participant-reported clinical history. Authors' data handling: It was from reference gene primer amplification that nucleated cell counts were estimated. The assay was immunoSEQ multiplex PCR, and TCRdb's table has in-frame clones only and misses some. For V, J and clone size, that table is used; D and trimming come from the DNA. The sample lists 200,000 or so clones; roughly 87% were seen once. The sample belongs to a study of blood T cell repertoires in COVID-19. Study context: Both acute and convalescent COVID-19 samples were obtained from the United States, Italy and Spain.

Sequencing input: PBMCs or T cells enriched from blood (not recorded which). This sequence originates from a man aged 25 to 45 in a cohort exposed to, infected with or recovered from COVID-19 (not recorded which).

This CDR3 reads CASRWTSGSRSETQYF. For the CDR3, the DNA is TGCGCCAGCAGGTGGACTAGCGGGAGTAGAAGTGAGACCCAGTACTTC. The J gene is TRBJ2-5, the V gene TRBV5-1, with 13 positions matching TRBD2. Trimming removed 5 bases from V and 5 bases from J; junction bases left unmatched: 9. CDR3 length equals 16 residues. Germline-derived CDR1 and CDR2 are SGHRS and YFSETQ.